The clone carrying this TCR beta chain was observed a handful of times. The CDR3 extends over 15 amino acids. CDR1 is MGHRA, CDR2 YSYEKL, per germline. V lost 1 base to trimming and J lost 7 bases, with 16 bases between them. These data come from a study of T cells in Graves' hyperthyroidism and ophthalmopathy. Amplification of TCR beta CDR3 regions used RNA as the template. The study used the HTBI primer set for a first-round RT-PCR of the TCR CDR3. TCRdb fed the multiplex PCR reads into MiXCR, producing one record per CDR3 protein. Of about 610,000 distinct CDR3 sequences listed, about 15% are singletons.

The sample comprised blood. The rearrangement joins TRBV4-1 to TRBJ1-1; D not certain. This clonotype was obtained from a woman between 35 and 50 years old with Graves' ophthalmopathy. This chain's CDR3 is CASSQGTQRHVEAFF. The CDR3 DNA reads TGCGCCAGCAGCCAAGGCACACAGAGACACGTTGAAGCTTTCTTT.